This T cell receptor beta chain was observed in a study of T cell responses to AZD1222 COVID-19 vaccine. Second-dose groups at about 4 or about 12 weeks were pooled. General observations from the study: Repertoire sampling was restricted to post-peak T cell response timepoints. Spike regions recognized by vaccine-associated CD4 TCRs spanned the protein, led by 160-218 and 743-854. The donor cohort was predominantly white British with a female majority, and clonal diversity may have been underestimated.

In regard to this clone: Its antigen is still unknown.

Method: immunoSEQ multiplex PCR; TCRdb's copy keeps in-frame clones and lacks some. Among 100,000 to 150,000 clones listed, approximately 91% were seen once. The CDR3 runs 13 residues. Trimming stripped 4 bases from V and 5 bases from J, with 11 bases between. Germline CDR1 and CDR2: SNHLY and FYNNEI. This TCR was recovered from an adult who received the AZD1222 COVID-19 vaccine. Source: peripheral blood, taken 28 days after the second AZD1222 dose. This chain joins TRBV2 and TRBJ2-5, with a tentative D call TRBD2 (7 bases). The CDR3 spells CASSVKGGETQYF. CDR3 sequence (DNA): TGTGCCAGCAGTGTCAAGGGGGGGGAGACCCAGTACTTC.